This T cell receptor beta chain derives from a study of shared clonotypes between healthy human individuals. The count of this clone is one. Other DNA sequences within the sample encode an identical CDR3. As processed by the authors: For the immunoSEQ data, sequences were junction-only without quality scores, so filtering differed. This table comes from immunoSEQ multiplex PCR, and its TCRdb copy is limited to in-frame clones, with some not included. That table is the source of V, J and clone size, and D and trimming were worked out from the DNA. The data contain approximately 720,000 clones, roughly 78% of them singletons. The clonotype comes from a woman in her twenties or thirties in good health. What was sequenced was memory CD4+ T cells sorted from blood. Subset given: CD45RA-negative fraction.

The CDR3 reads CASRGGSYSNQPQHF. The CDR3 DNA is TGTGCCAGCAGAGGGGGAAGTTATAGCAATCAGCCCCAGCATTTT. The chain couples TRBV6-1 to TRBJ1-5, with a tentative D call TRBD1 (6 bases). Germline V gene data show CDR1 as MNHNS and CDR2 as SASEGT. Trimming left V 6 bases short and J 0 bases short, with 12 bases between. The CDR3 spans 15 residues.